The sequence of this TCR beta chain was determined in a study of blood T cell repertoires in COVID-19. The repertoire was sequenced with immunoSEQ multiplex PCR; TCRdb's copy has only in-frame clones and lacks some. The sample holds under 250,000 clones, roughly 83% seen once. V shed 2 bases and J 4 bases; nucleotides not matched to a gene: 6. Germline V CDR1 and CDR2: SGHTA, FQGNSA. The CDR3 extends over 17 amino acids. J is TRBJ2-7 and V is TRBV7-2; TRBD2 matches 15 bases. The specimen was peripheral blood. The clonotype originates from a man in his forties with acute or convalescent COVID-19. CDR3 nucleotides: TGTGCCAGCAGCTTATCCCGGACTAGCGGGAGGGAATACGAGCAGTACTTC. It codes for CASSLSRTSGREYEQYF.